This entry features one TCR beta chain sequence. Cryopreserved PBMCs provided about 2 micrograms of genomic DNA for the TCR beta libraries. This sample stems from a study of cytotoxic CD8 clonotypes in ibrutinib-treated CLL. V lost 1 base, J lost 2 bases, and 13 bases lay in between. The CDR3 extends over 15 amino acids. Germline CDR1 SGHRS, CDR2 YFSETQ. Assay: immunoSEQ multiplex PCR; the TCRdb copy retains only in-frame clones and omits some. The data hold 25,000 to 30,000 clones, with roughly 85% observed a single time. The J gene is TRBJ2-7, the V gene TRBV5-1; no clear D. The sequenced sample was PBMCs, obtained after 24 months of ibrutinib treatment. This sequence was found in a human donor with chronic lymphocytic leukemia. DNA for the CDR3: TGCGCCAGCAGCTTGAGTCAGTCAAGTACCTACGAGCAGTACTTC. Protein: CASSLSQSSTYEQYF.